The 10 T cell receptor beta chains below come from one sample, sequenced in a study of blood T cell repertoires in COVID-19. Some clones are missing from TCRdb's copy, which holds only in-frame ones; the method was immunoSEQ multiplex PCR. The table lists about 190,000 clones, roughly 86% of them singletons, with around 5.7% in the top ten. The sample was PBMCs or T cells enriched from blood (not recorded which). These receptors originate from a man aged 40-50 years with acute COVID-19.

This chain joins TRBV3-1 (or the pseudogene TRBV3-2) and TRBJ2-2; 9 positions match TRBD2. This CDR3 comprises 16 residues. Germline CDR1 LGHDT, CDR2 YNNKEL (reference sequence). The J segment lost 1 base and the V segment lost 3 bases, leaving 3 bases of the junction unmatched. The CDR3 is CASSHASGVNTGELFF. The CDR3 bases are TGTGCCAGCAGCCATGCTAGCGGGGTGAACACCGGGGAGCTGTTTTTT.

The chain recombines TRBV9 with TRBJ2-6; D perhaps matches TRBD1 (6 bases). This CDR3 spans 16 amino acids. Germline V lookup: CDR1 SGDLS, CDR2 YYNGEE. V lost 0 bases, J lost 1 base, and 8 bases lay in between. The CDR3 DNA follows: TGTGCCAGCAGCGTAGGGACAGATTCTGGGGCCAACGTCCTGACTTTC. Protein sequence: CASSVGTDSGANVLTF.

The genes are TRBV5-6 and TRBJ1-2; D gene uncertain. Germline CDR1 reads SGHDT; CDR2 reads YYEEEE. This CDR3 comprises 11 residues. Between the trimmed V and J ends, which lost 3 bases and 6 bases, there was a span of 6 bases. The CDR3 loop reads CASSWTDGYTF. CDR3 bases: TGTGCCAGCAGCTGGACTGATGGCTACACCTTC. Complete variable domain (other parts from reference TRBV5-6 and TRBJ1-2): DAGVTQSPTHLIKTRGQQVTLRCSPKSGHDTVSWYQQALGQGPQFIFQYYEEEERQRGNFPDRFSGHQFPNYSSELNVNALLLGDSALYLCASSWTDGYTFGSGTRLTVV.

J is TRBJ1-5 and V is TRBV3-1 (or the pseudogene TRBV3-2); D might be TRBD1 (6 bases). The V end was cut by 1 base, the J end by 7 bases, with 14 bases between. CDR1 and CDR2 (germline): LGHDT, YNNKEL (reference sequence). This CDR3 region has 15 residues. The CDR3 DNA reads as TGTGCCAGCAGCCAAGGTCAGGGGCAGTGGCAGCCCCAGCATTTT. It yields the protein CASSQGQGQWQPQHF.

The J gene is TRBJ2-2, the V gene TRBV18; no clear D gene. Germline values: CDR1 KGHSH, CDR2 LQKENI. CDR3 size: 13 residues. The V end was cut by 3 bases, the J end by 3 bases, with 5 bases between. CDR3 sequence: CASSPAHTGELFF. The CDR3 nucleotides are TGTGCCAGCTCACCCGCGCACACCGGGGAGCTGTTTTTT.

V gene TRBV27 combines with J gene TRBJ2-7, with TRBD1 identical over 7 bases. This CDR3 comprises 15 residues. Germline values: CDR1 MNHEY, CDR2 SMNVEV (reference sequence). The ends lost 3 bases at V and 3 bases at J; junction bases unmatched: 8. CDR3 coding DNA: TGTGCCAGCAGTTTTGTAGGGGGCTCCAACTACGAGCAGTACTTC. Protein sequence: CASSFVGGSNYEQYF.

The chain has TRBV24-1 and TRBJ1-3; D remains unclear. CDR1 and CDR2 (germline): KGHDR, SFDVKD. This CDR3 is built from 15 residues. V was trimmed by 3 bases and J by 0 bases, leaving 8 bases between them. CDR3 sequence reads: CATSDPRDSGNTIYF. In nucleotides, the CDR3 is TGTGCCACCAGTGATCCCCGGGACTCTGGAAACACCATATATTTT.

V usage is TRBV28 and J usage is TRBJ2-7; D is unclear. Per germline, CDR1 MDHEN and CDR2 SYDVKM. Trimming took off 6 bases at V and 0 bases at J, with 15 bases between the two ends. CDR3 length: 15 residues. The CDR3: CASSSHEAYSYEQYF. In DNA form, the CDR3 reads TGTGCCAGCAGCTCCCATGAAGCCTACTCCTACGAGCAGTACTTC.

This clone has just one count. The J gene is TRBJ2-3, the V gene TRBV5-1, with 13 nucleotides matching TRBD2. V shed 4 bases, J shed 4 bases, and the junction held 12 bases outside the gene matches. The V gene's germline CDR1 is SGHRS and CDR2 YFSETQ. This CDR3 has 18 residues. The CDR3 nucleotides are TGCGCCAGCAGCGACCCGGGACTAGCGGGAAAAGCCGCAGATACGCAGTATTTT. Its translation: CASSDPGLAGKAADTQYF.

In regard to this clone: The sample carries other DNA sequences with the same CDR3. The chain recombines TRBV5-1 with TRBJ2-7, with D tentatively TRBD2 (6 bases). V was trimmed by 0 bases and J by 0 bases, leaving 7 bases between them. The CDR3 totals 14 residues. Germline CDR1 is SGHRS and CDR2 is YFSETQ. For the CDR3, the DNA is TGCGCCAGCAGCTTGGCCGGGGGCTCCTACGAGCAGTACTTC. It is translated as CASSLAGGSYEQYF. Using reference TRBV5-1 and TRBJ2-7 for the parts outside the CDR3, the full variable domain is KAGVTQTPRYLIKTRGQQVTLSCSPISGHRSVSWYQQTPGQGLQFLFEYFSETQRNKGNFPGRFSGRQFSNSRSEMNVSTLELGDSALYLCASSLAGGSYEQYFGPGTRLTVT.